This T cell receptor beta chain appears in the sequencing data of a study of cytomegalovirus exposure and HLA in healthy donors. Germline CDR1 reads MDHEN; CDR2 reads SYDVKM. The CDR3 length is 15 residues. J gave up 8 bases and V 5 bases, and 9 bases lay outside the gene matches. The study ran its PCR with 60 Vbeta and 13 Jbeta primers. The assay was immunoSEQ multiplex PCR, and TCRdb's table has in-frame clones only and misses some. The top ten clones hold 0.55% to 0.75% of a sample with about 130,000 clones, roughly 79% of them seen once. Material: PBMCs. This receptor was identified in a man between 18 and 29 years old in good health and CMV-seronegative. The chain recombines TRBV28 with TRBJ1-6, with TRBD1 matching 7 bases. Written as DNA, the CDR3 is TGTGCCAGCAGTCTAAGGGGGCGGAAGGATTCACCCCTCCACTTT. Its protein product is CASSLRGRKDSPLHF.